The rows below give T cell receptor beta chains drawn from one sample of a study of long-term antiretroviral therapy in people with HIV. The repertoire was sequenced with immunoSEQ multiplex PCR; TCRdb's copy has only in-frame clones and lacks some. The sample contains 7,300 or so clones, 65% to 75% of which appear only once. This specimen consisted of unsorted PBMCs, obtained approximately 0.9 years before starting antiretroviral therapy. These receptors all stem from a man aged 35 to 55 with HIV. Each CDR3 is given with its conserved first and last residue. Each record gives: J gene, CDR3 length, V gene, clone size, D gene, CDR3 protein, CDR3 DNA. The D gene is left open where the match is weak. Not all rows give a size; the values are once, few, many and, for expanded clones, a class.

j_gene: TRBJ2-7; len: 16; v_gene: TRBV25-1; abundance: NA; d_gene: NA; CDR3aa: CASSEAPASRPYEQYF; CDR3nt: TGTGCCAGCAGTGAAGCCCCCGCTAGCCGTCCGTACGAGCAGTACTTC
j_gene: TRBJ2-5; len: 13; v_gene: TRBV30; abundance: NA; d_gene: NA; CDR3aa: CAWSLDRQETQYF; CDR3nt: TGTGCCTGGAGTCTGGACAGACAAGAGACCCAGTACTTC
j_gene: TRBJ2-7; len: 15; v_gene: TRBV14; abundance: NA; d_gene: NA; CDR3aa: CASSLSKGVTYEQYF; CDR3nt: TGTGCCAGCAGCCTCAGTAAAGGGGTGACCTACGAGCAGTACTTC
j_gene: TRBJ1-2; len: 11; v_gene: TRBV6-5; abundance: few; d_gene: NA; CDR3aa: CASSYGGWYTF; CDR3nt: TGTGCCAGCAGTTACGGGGGGTGGTACACCTTC
j_gene: TRBJ2-1; len: 12; v_gene: TRBV5-5; abundance: NA; d_gene: NA; CDR3aa: CASSPGGNEQFF; CDR3nt: TGTGCCAGCAGCCCCGGGGGCAATGAGCAGTTCTTC
j_gene: TRBJ1-3; len: 15; v_gene: TRBV6-1; abundance: few; d_gene: NA; CDR3aa: CASSEWGSSGNTIYF; CDR3nt: TGTGCCAGCAGTGAATGGGGCAGCTCTGGAAACACCATATATTTT
j_gene: TRBJ1-1; len: 15; v_gene: TRBV5-1; abundance: NA; d_gene: TRBD1; CDR3aa: CASSELQGLNTEAFF; CDR3nt: TGCGCCAGCAGCGAATTACAGGGGTTGAACACTGAAGCTTTCTTT
j_gene: TRBJ2-7; len: 13; v_gene: TRBV18; abundance: NA; d_gene: TRBD1; CDR3aa: CASSGTGGYEQYF; CDR3nt: TGTGCCAGCTCCGGGACAGGGGGCTACGAGCAGTACTTC
j_gene: TRBJ2-7; len: 14; v_gene: TRBV11-2; abundance: NA; d_gene: TRBD1; CDR3aa: CASRAGTGSYEQYF; CDR3nt: TGTGCCAGCAGAGCCGGGACAGGTTCTTACGAGCAGTACTTC
j_gene: TRBJ1-2; len: 14; v_gene: TRBV19; abundance: once; d_gene: NA; CDR3aa: CASSNGPSLYGYTF; CDR3nt: TGTGCCAGTAGTAATGGTCCTTCCCTCTATGGCTACACCTTC
j_gene: TRBJ1-6; len: 13; v_gene: TRBV30; abundance: NA; d_gene: NA; CDR3aa: CAWSLRTSSPLHF; CDR3nt: TGTGCCTGGAGTCTCCGGACGTCTTCACCCCTCCACTTT
j_gene: TRBJ2-5; len: 14; v_gene: TRBV19; abundance: NA; d_gene: TRBD1; CDR3aa: CASSMTGWRETQYF; CDR3nt: TGTGCCAGTAGTATGACAGGGTGGCGGGAGACCCAGTACTTC
j_gene: TRBJ2-6; len: 14; v_gene: TRBV6-6; abundance: NA; d_gene: TRBD1; CDR3aa: CASSDRVGANVLTF; CDR3nt: TGTGCCAGCAGTGACAGGGTTGGGGCCAACGTCCTGACTTTC
j_gene: TRBJ1-2; len: 16; v_gene: TRBV18; abundance: NA; d_gene: NA; CDR3aa: CASSSTEAGGGDGYTF; CDR3nt: TGTGCCAGCTCATCCACCGAGGCAGGCGGGGGGGATGGCTACACCTTC
j_gene: TRBJ1-6; len: 16; v_gene: TRBV4-3; abundance: once; d_gene: NA; CDR3aa: CASSQGHRDRGSPLHF; CDR3nt: TGCGCCAGCAGCCAAGGACACAGGGATCGAGGTTCACCCCTCCACTTT
j_gene: TRBJ2-7; len: 14; v_gene: TRBV5-8; abundance: few; d_gene: TRBD1; CDR3aa: CASSFDRGAYEQYF; CDR3nt: TGTGCCAGCAGCTTCGACAGGGGTGCCTACGAGCAGTACTTC
j_gene: TRBJ2-3; len: 15; v_gene: TRBV11-3; abundance: NA; d_gene: TRBD2; CDR3aa: CASSFSGGATDTQYF; CDR3nt: TGTGCCAGCAGCTTTAGCGGGGGGGCCACAGATACGCAGTATTTT
j_gene: TRBJ2-7; len: 14; v_gene: TRBV10-2; abundance: NA; d_gene: TRBD2; CDR3aa: CASSPRAGVYEQYF; CDR3nt: TGCGCCAGCAGCCCCCGAGCGGGGGTCTACGAGCAGTACTTC
j_gene: TRBJ2-2; len: 14; v_gene: TRBV19; abundance: NA; d_gene: NA; CDR3aa: CASSISGVTGELFF; CDR3nt: TGTGCCAGTAGTATCTCAGGGGTCACCGGGGAGCTGTTTTTT
j_gene: TRBJ2-7; len: 14; v_gene: TRBV4-3; abundance: NA; d_gene: NA; CDR3aa: CASSQDSMTSEQYF; CDR3nt: TGCGCCAGCAGCCAAGATTCCATGACTTCCGAGCAGTACTTC
j_gene: TRBJ2-2; len: 13; v_gene: TRBV5-1; abundance: NA; d_gene: NA; CDR3aa: CASSSYDTGELFF; CDR3nt: TGCGCCAGCAGCTCCTACGACACCGGGGAGCTGTTTTTT
j_gene: TRBJ1-1; len: 14; v_gene: TRBV6-5; abundance: NA; d_gene: NA; CDR3aa: CASTPGKWNTEAFF; CDR3nt: TGTGCCAGCACCCCCGGGAAGTGGAACACTGAAGCTTTCTTT
j_gene: TRBJ1-1; len: 14; v_gene: TRBV30; abundance: NA; d_gene: TRBD1; CDR3aa: CAWRKGTGGTEAFF; CDR3nt: TGTGCCTGGAGGAAGGGGACAGGGGGCACTGAAGCTTTCTTT
j_gene: TRBJ2-7; len: 16; v_gene: TRBV13; abundance: NA; d_gene: NA; CDR3aa: CASSLGAGRKTYEQYF; CDR3nt: TGTGCCAGCAGCTTAGGGGCAGGTCGTAAGACCTACGAGCAGTACTTC
j_gene: TRBJ1-1; len: 13; v_gene: TRBV4-3; abundance: NA; d_gene: NA; CDR3aa: CASSQEGGTEAFF; CDR3nt: TGCGCCAGCAGCCAAGAAGGGGGCACTGAAGCTTTCTTT
j_gene: TRBJ2-2; len: 15; v_gene: TRBV4-3; abundance: few; d_gene: NA; CDR3aa: CASSQDWVNTGELFF; CDR3nt: TGCGCCAGCAGCCAAGATTGGGTGAACACCGGGGAGCTGTTTTTT
j_gene: TRBJ1-2; len: 13; v_gene: TRBV7-9; abundance: NA; d_gene: NA; CDR3aa: CASSSGPNYGYTF; CDR3nt: TGTGCCAGCAGCTCAGGGCCCAACTATGGCTACACCTTC
j_gene: TRBJ2-3; len: 13; v_gene: TRBV5-1; abundance: NA; d_gene: NA; CDR3aa: CASSFRDTDTQYF; CDR3nt: TGCGCCAGCAGCTTCCGGGACACAGATACGCAGTATTTT
j_gene: TRBJ2-2; len: 15; v_gene: TRBV18; abundance: NA; d_gene: TRBD2; CDR3aa: CASSPRLAGLAELFF; CDR3nt: TGTGCCAGCTCACCTAGACTAGCGGGCCTGGCGGAGCTGTTTTTT
j_gene: TRBJ2-7; len: 14; v_gene: TRBV5-1; abundance: NA; d_gene: NA; CDR3aa: CASSLAGGAIEQYF; CDR3nt: TGCGCCAGCAGCTTGGCCGGGGGAGCGATCGAGCAGTACTTC
j_gene: TRBJ2-7; len: 15; v_gene: TRBV9; abundance: NA; d_gene: TRBD2; CDR3aa: CASSVGPSGGYEQYF; CDR3nt: TGTGCCAGCAGCGTAGGTCCCAGCGGGGGCTACGAGCAGTACTTC
j_gene: TRBJ2-7; len: 14; v_gene: TRBV4-3; abundance: NA; d_gene: NA; CDR3aa: CASSQARTNYEQYF; CDR3nt: TGCGCCAGCAGCCAAGCGAGGACAAACTACGAGCAGTACTTC
j_gene: TRBJ2-1; len: 14; v_gene: TRBV7-2; abundance: NA; d_gene: NA; CDR3aa: CASSLVGGKNEQFF; CDR3nt: TGTGCCAGCAGCTTAGTTGGGGGGAAAAATGAGCAGTTCTTC
j_gene: TRBJ1-1; len: 13; v_gene: TRBV7-3; abundance: NA; d_gene: NA; CDR3aa: CASSRWQGTEAFF; CDR3nt: TGTGCCAGCAGCCGTTGGCAGGGGACTGAAGCTTTCTTT
j_gene: TRBJ1-2; len: 16; v_gene: TRBV7-9; abundance: NA; d_gene: TRBD1; CDR3aa: CASSLALGQGPYGYTF; CDR3nt: TGTGCCAGCAGCTTAGCCCTGGGACAGGGGCCCTATGGCTACACCTTC
j_gene: TRBJ2-1; len: 15; v_gene: TRBV6-5; abundance: NA; d_gene: TRBD1; CDR3aa: CASSYSGTGSNEQFF; CDR3nt: TGTGCCAGCAGTTACTCCGGGACAGGGTCCAATGAGCAGTTCTTC
j_gene: TRBJ2-1; len: 17; v_gene: TRBV18; abundance: NA; d_gene: TRBD2; CDR3aa: CASSPWTSGGDYNEQFF; CDR3nt: TGTGCCAGCTCACCTTGGACTAGCGGGGGGGACTACAATGAGCAGTTCTTC
j_gene: TRBJ1-6; len: 15; v_gene: TRBV6-1; abundance: NA; d_gene: TRBD1; CDR3aa: CASSELGRGRSPLHF; CDR3nt: TGTGCCAGCAGTGAATTGGGCAGGGGGCGTTCACCCCTCCACTTT
j_gene: TRBJ1-4; len: 13; v_gene: TRBV6-1; abundance: NA; d_gene: NA; CDR3aa: CAGRGATNEKLFF; CDR3nt: TGTGCCGGAAGGGGGGCAACTAATGAAAAACTGTTTTTT
j_gene: TRBJ1-1; len: 15; v_gene: TRBV27; abundance: NA; d_gene: NA; CDR3aa: CASSPAGSRNTEAFF; CDR3nt: TGTGCCAGCAGTCCGGCAGGGAGTAGGAACACTGAAGCTTTCTTT
j_gene: TRBJ1-1; len: 14; v_gene: TRBV10-1; abundance: NA; d_gene: NA; CDR3aa: CASSSQGGSTEAFF; CDR3nt: TGCGCCAGCAGTTCCCAGGGAGGAAGCACTGAAGCTTTCTTT
j_gene: TRBJ2-2; len: 13; v_gene: TRBV19; abundance: NA; d_gene: NA; CDR3aa: CAAQGGLAGELFF; CDR3nt: TGTGCCGCCCAGGGGGGGCTCGCCGGGGAGCTGTTTTTT
j_gene: TRBJ2-2; len: 14; v_gene: TRBV5-1; abundance: NA; d_gene: TRBD1; CDR3aa: CASSLIQGSGELFF; CDR3nt: TGCGCCAGCAGCCTTATACAGGGGAGCGGGGAGCTGTTTTTT
j_gene: TRBJ1-4; len: 16; v_gene: TRBV18; abundance: NA; d_gene: NA; CDR3aa: CASSPPSTPSGEKLFF; CDR3nt: TGTGCCAGCTCACCACCGTCGACTCCAAGCGGGGAAAAACTGTTTTTT